This TCR beta chain appears in the sequencing data of a study of cytomegalovirus exposure and HLA in healthy donors. Looking at the study overall: There were fewer than 130 million unique TCR beta sequences, drawn from about 200 million T cells, in an earlier analysis.

The study, taken as a whole, reports: Roughly uniform depth of sequencing across donors was assumed in presence/absence analyses.

Concerning this clone: Antigen: not known.

The PCR was carried out with 60 Vbeta primers and 13 Jbeta primers. TCRdb's copy holds only in-frame clones and misses some; the assay was immunoSEQ multiplex PCR. In the table there are fewer than 200,000 clones, 82% of which are singletons. Germline V gene lookup returns CDR1 SGDLS and CDR2 YYNGEE. The CDR3 consists of 15 residues. The ends were cut back, 3 bases at V and 4 bases at J, with 16 bases in the middle. The clonotype was recovered from a male donor in good health and CMV-seronegative. Specimen: PBMCs. The chain links TRBV9 to TRBJ1-2, with D perhaps TRBD1 (6 bases). The CDR3 DNA reads as TGTGCCAGCAGCGCCGAGACAGGCCCAGGCTATGGCTACACCTTC. Translation: CASSAETGPGYGYTF.